This T cell receptor (beta chain) is from a study of T cell responses to AZD1222 COVID-19 vaccine. In germline, CDR1 is SNHLY, CDR2 FYNNEI. The V and J ends lost 6 bases and 5 bases, in that order; junction bases with no gene match: 21. The CDR3 spans 19 residues. TCRdb's copy holds only in-frame clones and misses some; the assay was immunoSEQ multiplex PCR. Of roughly 79,000 clones listed, approximately 82% are singletons. This clone has only one observation. The sequence was obtained from an adult in good health. The material sequenced was peripheral blood, taken on day 0 of AZD1222 vaccination. V usage is TRBV2 and J usage is TRBJ1-2; 10 positions match TRBD1. DNA for the CDR3: TGTGCCAGCAGCGCGGCCGACTACGGGACAGGGGAAAGGGAATATGGCTACACCTTC. It codes for CASSAADYGTGEREYGYTF. Looking up the rest from reference TRBV2 and TRBJ1-2 gives the full variable domain: EPEVTQTPSHQVTQMGQEVILRCVPISNHLYFYWYRQILGQKVEFLVSFYNNEISEKSEIFDDQFSVERPDGSNFTLKIRSTKLEDSAMYFCASSAADYGTGEREYGYTFGSGTRLTVV.